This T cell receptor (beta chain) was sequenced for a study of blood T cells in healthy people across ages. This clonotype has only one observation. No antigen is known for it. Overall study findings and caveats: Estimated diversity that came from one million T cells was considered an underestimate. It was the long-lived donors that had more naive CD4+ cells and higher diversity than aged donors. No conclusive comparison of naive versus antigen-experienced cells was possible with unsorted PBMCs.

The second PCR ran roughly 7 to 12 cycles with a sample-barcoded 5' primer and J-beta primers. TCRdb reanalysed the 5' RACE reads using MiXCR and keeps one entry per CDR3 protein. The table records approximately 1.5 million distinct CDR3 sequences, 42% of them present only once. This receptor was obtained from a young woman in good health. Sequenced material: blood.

The CDR3 loop is CASSYSFYPRVDEKLFF. CDR3 in DNA: TGTGCCAGCAGCTATTCGTTCTACCCCAGGGTGGATGAAAAACTGTTTTTT. V is TRBV2 and J is TRBJ1-4, with a tentative D call TRBD1 (5 bases). Trimming shortened V by 6 bases and J by 6 bases, and 23 bases separated the two germline ends. Germline CDR1 and CDR2: SNHLY and FYNNEI. The CDR3 is made up of 17 amino acids.